The 32 T cell receptor beta chains presented below share a single source sample, sequenced in a study of blood T cell repertoires in COVID-19. The protocol was immunoSEQ multiplex PCR, while the TCRdb copy is restricted to in-frame clones and leaves out a portion. The table includes about 68,000 clones, over 75% detected once. Sequencing was performed on peripheral blood. The origin of the receptors is a man in his forties or fifties with acute or convalescent COVID-19.

This clone was picked up a small number of times. The chain combines TRBV7-2 with TRBJ2-2, with TRBD1 identical over 8 bases. V lost 4 bases and J lost 4; bases outside the gene matches: 5. Germline CDR1 and CDR2: SGHTA and FQGNSA. This CDR3 is 15 amino acids long. CDR3: CASSSQTGGTGELFF. The CDR3 DNA sequence: TGTGCCAGCAGCTCCCAAACAGGGGGCACCGGGGAGCTGTTTTTT.

The chain links TRBV3-1 (or the pseudogene TRBV3-2) to TRBJ2-5; 7 bases are a match to TRBD2. Germline CDR1 LGHDT, CDR2 YNNKEL (reference sequence). The ends lost 7 bases at V and 5 bases at J; junction bases unmatched: 4. This CDR3 region has 12 residues. The CDR3 sequence: CASKAGRETQYF. CDR3 nucleotides: TGTGCCAGCAAAGCGGGGCGGGAGACCCAGTACTTC.

This clone was picked up a small number of times. J is TRBJ2-3 and V is TRBV29-1; tentative D call: TRBD1 (5 bases). CDR1 SQVTM and CDR2 ANQGSEA come from the germline V gene. The CDR3 is made up of 13 amino acids. V was pared by 6 bases and J by 6 bases, with 16 bases between. The DNA of the CDR3 is TGCAGCGTAACAACAGGTTTGGGGGATACGCAGTATTTT. It is translated as CSVTTGLGDTQYF.

V gene TRBV5-1 combines with J gene TRBJ2-5; 7 nucleotides match TRBD2. The CDR3 runs to 15 residues. Germline V CDR1 and CDR2: SGHRS, YFSETQ. V lost 2 bases to trimming and J lost 5 bases; unmatched junction nucleotides: 9. In nucleotides, the CDR3 is TGCGCCAGCAGCTTCGAGCGGGGCAGGTGGGAGACCCAGTACTTC. It specifies CASSFERGRWETQYF.

In this sample, this clone turned up once. CDR3 region: CASSLRDRGHYGYTF. DNA for the CDR3: TGCGCCAGCAGCTTGAGGGACAGGGGGCACTATGGCTACACCTTC. V usage is TRBV5-1 and J usage is TRBJ1-2; 12 bases fit TRBD1. The germline V gene has CDR1 SGHRS and CDR2 YFSETQ. The CDR3 has 15 residues. V gave up 1 base and J gave up 3 bases; unmatched junction bases: 1. The whole variable domain, filled in from reference TRBV5-1 and TRBJ1-2, reads KAGVTQTPRYLIKTRGQQVTLSCSPISGHRSVSWYQQTPGQGLQFLFEYFSETQRNKGNFPGRFSGRQFSNSRSEMNVSTLELGDSALYLCASSLRDRGHYGYTFGSGTRLTVV.

To note about this clone: The same CDR3 arises from other DNA sequences in this sample as well. The chain employs TRBV5-1 and TRBJ1-1, with D hard to call. Per the germline V gene, CDR1 is SGHRS and CDR2 is YFSETQ. Trimming took 1 base from V and 5 from J, leaving 9 bases between them. This CDR3 comprises 13 residues. The CDR3 reads CASSLSGATEAFF. The CDR3 nucleotides are TGCGCCAGCAGCTTGTCGGGAGCAACTGAAGCTTTCTTT.

V and J are TRBV25-1 and TRBJ1-1, with D tentatively TRBD1 (6 bases). The CDR3 is 16 residues long. Germline CDR1 is MGHDK and CDR2 is SYGVNS. Trimming took off 1 base at V and 0 bases at J, with 12 bases between the two ends. The CDR3 DNA follows: TGTGCCAGCAGTGAATCGGGGACATACATGAACACTGAAGCTTTCTTT. Its protein is CASSESGTYMNTEAFF.

This clone has a handful of counts. The J gene is TRBJ2-5, the V gene TRBV6-4; a weak D match, TRBD2 (6 bases). This CDR3 region has 16 residues. V gave up 6 bases and J gave up 4 bases, with 21 bases separating them. Germline lookup yields CDR1 MRHNA and CDR2 SNTAGT. The CDR3: CASSFKVGGLRETQYF. CDR3 nucleotide sequence: TGTGCCAGCAGCTTCAAGGTTGGAGGACTAAGAGAGACCCAGTACTTC.

The J gene is TRBJ2-5, the V gene TRBV29-1, with TRBD1 matching over 7 bases. The CDR3 is 13 residues long. Looked up from germline, CDR1 is SQVTM and CDR2 is ANQGSEA. J gave up 7 bases and V 2 bases, and 7 bases lay outside the gene matches. As DNA, the CDR3 is TGCAGCGTTGAAACAGGGGAAGGCGTGACCCAGTACTTC. Translating it yields CSVETGEGVTQYF.

The table lists this clone with a count of one. V gene TRBV30 combines with J gene TRBJ1-4, with 7 bases aligning to TRBD1. The germline V gene has CDR1 GTSNPN and CDR2 SVGIG (reference sequence). The CDR3 sequence is 13 residues long. The ends lost 1 base at V and 7 bases at J; junction bases unmatched: 3. The CDR3 sequence is CAWSGGTAEKLFF. CDR3 DNA sequence: TGTGCCTGGAGTGGCGGGACAGCTGAAAAACTGTTTTTT.

The chain has TRBV4-1 and TRBJ1-5; D unclear. Germline CDR1 reads MGHRA; CDR2 reads YSYEKL. Trimming removed 4 bases at V and 4 bases at J, with 14 bases between. The length of the CDR3 is 15 residues. DNA of the CDR3: TGCGCCAGCAGCCCCTCAGTCCGGGGAAATCAGCCCCAGCATTTT. It specifies CASSPSVRGNQPQHF.

CDR3 region: CATSTLSRRGSGYTF. The CDR3 coding sequence is TGTGCCACCAGTACCCTATCCCGGCGGGGGTCCGGCTACACCTTC. V usage is TRBV24-1 and J usage is TRBJ1-2; D perhaps matches TRBD1 (5 bases). V lost 6 bases and J lost 8, with 21 bases in between. The germline V gene has CDR1 KGHDR and CDR2 SFDVKD. CDR3 length: 15 amino acids.

This clone was picked up a small number of times. This chain uses TRBV27 with TRBJ2-2, with D tentatively TRBD1 (5 bases). The V gene's germline CDR1 is MNHEY and CDR2 SMNVEV (reference sequence). This CDR3 has 13 residues. V shed 6 bases and J shed 6 bases, with 11 bases lying between them. CDR3 amino acids: CASSPQASGELFF. CDR3 nucleotide sequence: TGTGCCAGCAGCCCACAGGCGTCCGGGGAGCTGTTTTTT.

The V and J genes are TRBV24-1 and TRBJ2-1, with a tentative D call TRBD1 (6 bases). The CDR3 totals 16 residues. Trimming removed 4 bases at V and 1 base at J, with 13 bases between. Germline loops: CDR1 KGHDR, CDR2 SFDVKD. CDR3 DNA sequence: TGTGCCACCAGTGACCGGACAGTAAAGTCCTACAATGAGCAGTTCTTC. It encodes CATSDRTVKSYNEQFF.

V usage is TRBV6-5 and J usage is TRBJ1-1; tentatively, D is TRBD1 (6 bases). Germline V gene sequence: CDR1 MNHEY, CDR2 SVGAGI. V was cut by 5 bases and J by 3 bases, with 10 bases left in between. The CDR3 is 13 residues long. CDR3 nucleotide sequence: TGTGCCAGCAGTCCAGCAGGGGACACTGAAGCTTTCTTT. This encodes CASSPAGDTEAFF.

Note on this clone: Sequence at one end of the junction differs from germline and may be a read error. J is TRBJ1-1 and V is TRBV25-1; possibly TRBD1 for D (6 bases). This CDR3 has 8 residues. Germline V gene lookup returns CDR1 MGHDK and CDR2 SYGVNS. The CDR3: CTGTEAFF. The CDR3 DNA follows: TGCACAGGGACCGAAGCTTTCTTT.

The V and J genes are TRBV5-1 and TRBJ2-5, with 10 bases lining up with TRBD2. Per the germline V gene, CDR1 is SGHRS and CDR2 is YFSETQ. After removal of 4 bases from V and 2 bases from J, the junction contained 8 bases not matched to a gene. The CDR3 is 16 amino acids. Here the CDR3 reads CASSHGVAGGQETQYF. DNA for the CDR3: TGCGCCAGCAGCCACGGGGTAGCGGGGGGTCAAGAGACCCAGTACTTC.

V usage is TRBV4-1 and J usage is TRBJ2-5; 8 nucleotides agree with TRBD2. CDR3 length: 14 residues. Germline V gene sequence: CDR1 MGHRA, CDR2 YSYEKL. J lost 5 bases, V lost 4 bases, and 6 bases had no gene match. For the CDR3, the DNA is TGCGCCAGCAGCCTCGGACTAGCCCAGGAGACCCAGTACTTC. It yields the protein CASSLGLAQETQYF.

This clone has just a few counts. The rearrangement uses TRBV4-1 and TRBJ1-5; TRBD1 is a possible D gene (5 bases). Germline CDR1 and CDR2: MGHRA and YSYEKL. The CDR3 is 14 amino acids. V lost 0 bases and J lost 8, with 11 bases in between. Here the CDR3 DNA reads TGCGCCAGCAGCCAAGAACAGGATTTAGAGCCCCAGCATTTT. Translation: CASSQEQDLEPQHF.

The chain employs TRBV2 and TRBJ1-4, with D possibly matching TRBD1 (5 bases). This CDR3 has 14 amino acids. V was trimmed by 5 bases and J by 8 bases, leaving 15 bases between them. Germline loops: CDR1 SNHLY, CDR2 FYNNEI. CDR3 in DNA: TGTGCCAGCAGTCCTCAGGGTAATCTGGAAAAACTGTTTTTT. This sequence encodes CASSPQGNLEKLFF. The complete variable domain, with remaining parts taken from reference TRBV2 and TRBJ1-4, reads EPEVTQTPSHQVTQMGQEVILRCVPISNHLYFYWYRQILGQKVEFLVSFYNNEISEKSEIFDDQFSVERPDGSNFTLKIRSTKLEDSAMYFCASSPQGNLEKLFFGSGTQLSVL.

The chain links TRBV5-1 to TRBJ1-1, with D tentatively TRBD1 (5 bases). Between the trimmed V and J ends, which lost 4 bases and 8 bases, there was a span of 18 bases. The CDR3 length is 14 residues. The V gene's germline CDR1 is SGHRS and CDR2 YFSETQ. The CDR3: CASSLQGGNKEAFF. Here the CDR3 DNA reads TGCGCCAGCAGCCTCCAGGGTGGGAACAAGGAAGCTTTCTTT. Using reference TRBV5-1 and TRBJ1-1 for the parts outside the CDR3, the full variable domain is KAGVTQTPRYLIKTRGQQVTLSCSPISGHRSVSWYQQTPGQGLQFLFEYFSETQRNKGNFPGRFSGRQFSNSRSEMNVSTLELGDSALYLCASSLQGGNKEAFFGQGTRLTVV.

This sequence joins TRBV6-5 and TRBJ2-5, with unresolved D. Trimming took off 2 bases at V and 9 bases at J, with 16 bases between the two ends. CDR3 length equals 14 residues. Germline V gene data show CDR1 as MNHEY and CDR2 as SVGAGI. The CDR3 protein is CASSYNPRTPAQYF. In DNA, the CDR3 is TGTGCCAGCAGTTACAACCCTAGAACCCCGGCCCAGTACTTC.

This rearrangement joins TRBV18 to TRBJ2-1; TRBD2 is a possible D gene (6 bases). The CDR3 length is 17 residues. CDR1 and CDR2 from the germline V gene are KGHSH and LQKENI. Between the trimmed V and J ends, which lost 5 bases and 0 bases, there was a span of 17 bases. CDR3 in DNA: TGTGCCAGCTCATACAACCGGGGGACGAGCTCCTACAATGAGCAGTTCTTC. Its translation is CASSYNRGTSSYNEQFF.

The V gene is TRBV2, the J gene TRBJ2-5, with D maybe TRBD1 (5 bases). The germline V and J ends were trimmed by 1 base and 1 base, with 13 bases remaining between them. The CDR3 spans 16 residues. CDR1 SNHLY and CDR2 FYNNEI come from the germline V gene. The CDR3 protein is CASSEVGEGPQETQYF. CDR3 in DNA: TGTGCCAGCAGTGAAGTAGGGGAAGGGCCCCAAGAGACCCAGTACTTC.

The chain couples TRBV7-2 to TRBJ1-5; D remains ambiguous. Germline-derived CDR1 and CDR2 are SGHTA and FQGNSA. This CDR3 comprises 16 residues. V was cut by 1 base and J by 5 bases, with 15 bases left in between. The CDR3: CASSLVTTHPHQPQHF. For the CDR3, the DNA is TGTGCCAGCAGCTTAGTGACAACTCACCCCCATCAGCCCCAGCATTTT.

The CDR3: CASSLAGYNEQFF. In nucleotides, the CDR3 is TGCGCCAGCAGCCTGGCAGGGTACAATGAGCAGTTCTTC. This chain connects TRBV4-1 to TRBJ2-1; possible D gene TRBD1, 5 bases. The V gene lost 4 bases and the J gene lost 4 bases, with 8 bases spanning the gap. Germline V gene lookup returns CDR1 MGHRA and CDR2 YSYEKL. The CDR3 loop spans 13 amino acids.

This clone appeared a few times. This chain joins TRBV6-5 and TRBJ1-6; the D gene is possibly TRBD1 (6 bases). The CDR3 contains 15 residues. V lost 6 bases and J lost 1, with 10 bases in between. Germline CDR1 reads MNHEY; CDR2 reads SVGAGI. DNA of the CDR3: TGTGCCAGCAGAGGGGGTTCGTCCTATAATTCACCCCTCCACTTT. Translating gives CASRGGSSYNSPLHF.

V gene TRBV23-1 combines with J gene TRBJ2-3; TRBD2 matches at 9 bases. TRBV23-1 is an ORF; its function is uncertain. The junction had 16 bases not matched to a gene; V was cut back by 4 bases and J by 2 bases. This CDR3 has 19 residues. The CDR3 sequence: CASSLKGASGEGNTDTQYF. As DNA, the CDR3 is TGCGCCAGCAGTCTAAAAGGGGCTAGCGGGGAAGGAAACACAGATACGCAGTATTTT.

The chain joins TRBV30 to TRBJ2-3; D might be TRBD1 (6 bases). This CDR3 is built from 17 residues. Trimming pared 0 bases from V and 0 bases from J, leaving 16 bases between. Germline CDR1 is GTSNPN and CDR2 is SVGIG (reference sequence). The CDR3 DNA reads as TGTGCCTGGAGTGTACTGGGGGCTGGCTCTAGCACAGATACGCAGTATTTT. Translated, it gives CAWSVLGAGSSTDTQYF.

The rearrangement uses TRBV7-2 and TRBJ2-1, with D tentatively TRBD1 (5 bases). Per the germline V gene, CDR1 is SGHTA and CDR2 is FQGNSA. Trimming took 4 bases from V and 0 from J, leaving 7 bases between them. This CDR3 has 14 residues. CDR3 in amino acids: CASSSGYSYNEQFF. For the CDR3, the DNA is TGTGCCAGCAGCTCAGGGTACTCCTACAATGAGCAGTTCTTC.

The genes are TRBV11-1 and TRBJ2-1; unclear D gene. Germline-derived CDR1 and CDR2 are SGHAT and FQDESV (reference sequence). The CDR3 totals 13 residues. V was trimmed by 2 bases and J by 3 bases, leaving 5 bases between them. The CDR3 nucleotides read TGTGCCAGCAGCTTAAAATACTACAATGAGCAGTTCTTC. This translates into CASSLKYYNEQFF.

By sample share, this clone is large. This chain connects TRBV11-2 to TRBJ2-1; unclear D gene. CDR3 size: 12 residues. The V end was cut by 2 bases, the J end by 4 bases, with 3 bases between. The germline V gene encodes CDR1 SGHAT and CDR2 FQNNGV. The CDR3 sequence: CASSLQYNEQFF. The CDR3 region has the DNA TGTGCCAGCAGCTTACAGTACAATGAGCAGTTCTTC.